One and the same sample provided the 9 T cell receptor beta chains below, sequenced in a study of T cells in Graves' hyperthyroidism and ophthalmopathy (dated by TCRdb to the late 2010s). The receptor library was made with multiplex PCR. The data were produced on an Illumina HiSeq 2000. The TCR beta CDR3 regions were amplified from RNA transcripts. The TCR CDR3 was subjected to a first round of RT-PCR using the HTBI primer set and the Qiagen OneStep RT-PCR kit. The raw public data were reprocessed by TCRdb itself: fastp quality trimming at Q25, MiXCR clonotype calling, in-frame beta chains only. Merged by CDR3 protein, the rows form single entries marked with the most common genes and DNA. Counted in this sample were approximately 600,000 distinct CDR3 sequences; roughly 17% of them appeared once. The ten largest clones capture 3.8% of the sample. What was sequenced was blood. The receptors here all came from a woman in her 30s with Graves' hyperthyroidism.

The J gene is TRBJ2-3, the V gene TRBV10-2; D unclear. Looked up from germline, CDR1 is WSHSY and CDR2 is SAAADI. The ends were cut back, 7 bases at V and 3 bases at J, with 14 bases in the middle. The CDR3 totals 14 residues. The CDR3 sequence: CASKKDGSTDTQYF. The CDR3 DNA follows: TGCGCCAGCAAAAAAGATGGCTCTACAGATACGCAGTATTTT.

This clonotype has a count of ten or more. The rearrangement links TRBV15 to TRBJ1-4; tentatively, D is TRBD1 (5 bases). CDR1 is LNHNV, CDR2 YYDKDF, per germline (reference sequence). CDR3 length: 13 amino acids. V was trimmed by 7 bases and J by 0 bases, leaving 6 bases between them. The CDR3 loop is CATKTATNEKLFF. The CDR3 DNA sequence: TGTGCCACCAAGACAGCAACTAATGAAAAACTGTTTTTT.

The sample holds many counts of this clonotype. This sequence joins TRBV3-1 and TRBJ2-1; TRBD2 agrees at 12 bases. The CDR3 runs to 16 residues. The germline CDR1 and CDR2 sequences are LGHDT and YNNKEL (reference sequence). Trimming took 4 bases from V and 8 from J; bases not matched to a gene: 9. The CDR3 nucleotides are TGTGCCAGCAGCCCTAGACTAGCGGGAGTCAGCGATGAGCAGTTCTTC. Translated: CASSPRLAGVSDEQFF.

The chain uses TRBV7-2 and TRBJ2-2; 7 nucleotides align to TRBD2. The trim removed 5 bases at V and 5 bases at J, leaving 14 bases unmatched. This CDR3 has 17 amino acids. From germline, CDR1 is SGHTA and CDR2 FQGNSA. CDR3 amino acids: CASSPLGEVGGTGELFF. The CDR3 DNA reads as TGTGCCAGCAGCCCTCTGGGGGAGGTCGGGGGGACCGGGGAGCTGTTTTTT.

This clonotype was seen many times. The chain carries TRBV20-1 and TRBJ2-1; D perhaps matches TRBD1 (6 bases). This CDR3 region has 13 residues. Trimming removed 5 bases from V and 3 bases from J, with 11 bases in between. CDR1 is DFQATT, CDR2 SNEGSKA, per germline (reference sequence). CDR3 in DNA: TGCAGTGCTCCCAGGACAGACTACAATGAGCAGTTCTTC. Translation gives CSAPRTDYNEQFF.

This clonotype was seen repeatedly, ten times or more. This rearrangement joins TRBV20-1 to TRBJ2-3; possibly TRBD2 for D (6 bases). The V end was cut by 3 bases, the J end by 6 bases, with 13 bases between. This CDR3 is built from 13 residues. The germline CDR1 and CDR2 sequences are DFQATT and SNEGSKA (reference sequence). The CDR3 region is CSARAGLPDTQYF. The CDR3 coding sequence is TGCAGTGCTAGGGCGGGACTCCCGGATACGCAGTATTTT.

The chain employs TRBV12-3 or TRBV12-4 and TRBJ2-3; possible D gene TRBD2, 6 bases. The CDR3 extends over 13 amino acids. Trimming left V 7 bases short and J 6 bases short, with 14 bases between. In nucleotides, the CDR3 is TGTGCCAGCACCACCGGGAGTGGGGATACGCAGTATTTT. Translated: CASTTGSGDTQYF.

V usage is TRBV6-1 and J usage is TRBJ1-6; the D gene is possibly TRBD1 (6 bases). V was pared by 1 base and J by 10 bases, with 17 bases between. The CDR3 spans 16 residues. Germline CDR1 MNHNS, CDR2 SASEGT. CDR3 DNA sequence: TGTGCCAGCAGTGAAGAGGGGACGGGGGCGGACTCACCCCTCCACTTT. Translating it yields CASSEEGTGADSPLHF.

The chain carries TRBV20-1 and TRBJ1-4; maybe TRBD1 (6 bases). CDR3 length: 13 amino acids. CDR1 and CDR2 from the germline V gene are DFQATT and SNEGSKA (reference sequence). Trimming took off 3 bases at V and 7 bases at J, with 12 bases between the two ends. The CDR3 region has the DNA TGCAGTGCTAGGGGGGGGCGCGTTGAAAAACTGTTTTTT. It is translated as CSARGGRVEKLFF.